This TCR beta chain was captured in a study of regulatory T cells in long-lasting Graves disease. Construction of the TCR beta libraries employed iRepertoire HTBI primers in conjunction with Arm-PCR of CDR3 regions. TCRdb passed the multiplex PCR reads through MiXCR, listing each CDR3 protein once. The sample holds 500,000 or so distinct CDR3 sequences; about 16% are singletons and the top ten take approximately 12%. Time point: newly diagnosed GD, antithyroid drugs for less than 3 months. Preparation of the TCR library used RNA extracted from PBMCs. This clonotype was seen repeatedly, ten times or more. V was trimmed by 7 bases and J by 0 bases, leaving 17 bases between them. The CDR3 extends over 16 amino acids. The sample was also reused in another study, on T cells in Graves' hyperthyroidism and ophthalmopathy.

The chain uses TRBV12-3 or TRBV12-4 and TRBJ2-3; D perhaps matches TRBD1 (6 bases). The origin of this receptor is a man aged 35 to 55 with Graves disease. Source: peripheral blood mononuclear cells (PBMCs), taken at new diagnosis, from a patient treated with antithyroid drugs. The DNA of the CDR3 is TGTGCCAGCACCACCGGAAGGGACAAAAGCACAGATACGCAGTATTTT. Amino acid sequence: CASTTGRDKSTDTQYF.